Following are 13 T cell receptor beta chains from one sample sequenced in a study of Tregs in tolerant kidney transplant recipients. Some clones are missing from TCRdb's copy, which holds only in-frame ones; the method was immunoSEQ multiplex PCR. Among roughly 54,000 clones listed, roughly nine tenths were seen once. Mixed chimerism was transient after nonmyeloablative marrow transplants from related graft donors. The sequencing used CD8+ T cells from blood (PBMCs), collected 12 months after the transplant. These receptors all come from a human patient who received a combined kidney and bone marrow transplant. Some T cells may arise from the graft donor.

The V gene is TRBV9, the J gene TRBJ2-3; D is possibly TRBD2 (7 bases). The V gene lost 0 bases and the J gene lost 2 bases, with 13 bases spanning the gap. Germline V gene data show CDR1 as SGDLS and CDR2 as YYNGEE. This CDR3 region has 16 residues. The CDR3 reads CASSVVGRGPTDTQYF. The CDR3 nucleotides are TGTGCCAGCAGCGTAGTCGGGCGGGGGCCCACAGATACGCAGTATTTT.

The genes are TRBV19 and TRBJ2-7; the D gene is possibly TRBD1 (6 bases). The CDR3 covers 12 residues. V was clipped by 3 bases and J by 6 bases, with 9 bases between them. CDR1 LNHDA and CDR2 SQIVND come from the germline V gene (reference sequence). The CDR3 DNA is TGTGCCAGTAGTATGGGGGCAGGCGAGCAGTACTTC. This encodes CASSMGAGEQYF. Supplemented by reference TRBV19 and TRBJ2-7, the full variable domain reads DGGITQSPKYLFRKEGQNVTLSCEQNLNHDAMYWYRQDPGQGLRLIYYSQIVNDFQKGDIAEGYSVSREKKESFPLTVTSAQKNPTAFYLCASSMGAGEQYFGPGTRLTVT.

This chain's CDR3 is CASSTGTVNTGELFF. The CDR3 nucleotides read TGCGCCAGCAGCACCGGGACTGTCAACACCGGGGAGCTGTTTTTT. The rearrangement uses TRBV5-1 and TRBJ2-2; a weak D match, TRBD2 (6 bases). V gave up 4 bases and J gave up 2 bases, with 12 bases separating them. The CDR3 has 15 residues. The germline gives CDR1 SGHRS, CDR2 YFSETQ.

The chain has TRBV27 and TRBJ2-7; D may be TRBD1 (5 bases). CDR1 is MNHEY and CDR2 is SMNVEV in the germline V gene (reference sequence). V dropped 4 bases and J dropped 6 bases, with 16 bases sitting between them. The CDR3 extends over 14 amino acids. The CDR3 nucleotides are TGTGCCAGCAGTTGGTCGGAAGGGGTGGGCGAGCAGTACTTC. As protein: CASSWSEGVGEQYF.

The chain carries TRBV7-9 and TRBJ2-2, with 8 bases lining up with TRBD2. This CDR3 is 15 amino acids long. Germline CDR1 is SEHNR and CDR2 is FQNEAQ (reference sequence). The V and J ends lost 5 bases and 5 bases, in that order; junction bases with no gene match: 7. The CDR3 loop is CASSEIAGLTGELFF. CDR3 nucleotides: TGTGCCAGCAGCGAAATAGCGGGGCTTACCGGGGAGCTGTTTTTT.

V usage is TRBV4-1 and J usage is TRBJ2-7; 8 bases are shared with TRBD1. V gave up 4 bases and J gave up 4 bases; unmatched junction bases: 6. The CDR3 is 14 residues long. Per the germline V gene, CDR1 is MGHRA and CDR2 is YSYEKL. The CDR3 spells CASSPSTGEYEQYF. The CDR3 DNA reads as TGCGCCAGCAGCCCATCGACAGGGGAATACGAGCAGTACTTC.

This clone was counted a few times. The chain links TRBV9 to TRBJ2-1; D perhaps matches TRBD1 (6 bases). CDR3 length equals 14 residues. The V end was cut by 0 bases, the J end by 12 bases, with 16 bases between. CDR1 and CDR2 (germline): SGDLS, YYNGEE. Here the CDR3 DNA reads TGTGCCAGCAGCGTAGGAGGGGAACAGGGTGGGCAGTTCTTC. As protein: CASSVGGEQGGQFF.

This chain joins TRBV7-3 and TRBJ2-7, with a possible D match to TRBD2 (6 bases). The length of the CDR3 is 16 residues. The ends were cut back, 5 bases at V and 3 bases at J, with 20 bases in the middle. Germline-derived CDR1 and CDR2 are SGHTA and FQGTGA. CDR3 amino acids: CASSPNLRWRGYEQYF. For the CDR3, the DNA is TGTGCCAGCAGCCCCAATCTACGGTGGCGGGGCTACGAGCAGTACTTC.

V is TRBV13 and J is TRBJ2-1; 7 nucleotides match TRBD2. This CDR3 contains 16 residues. The germline CDR1 and CDR2 sequences are PRHDT and FYEKMQ (reference sequence). The V segment lost 3 bases and the J segment 3 bases; nucleotides outside the gene matches: 8. CDR3 bases: TGTGCCAGCAGCTTCTATTCAGCGGGGTTCTACAATGAGCAGTTCTTC. Protein: CASSFYSAGFYNEQFF. The variable domain in full, completed from reference TRBV13 and TRBJ2-1, reads AAGVIQSPRHLIKEKRETATLKCYPIPRHDTVYWYQQGPGQDPQFLISFYEKMQSDKGSIPDRFSAQQFSDYHSELNMSSLELGDSALYFCASSFYSAGFYNEQFFGPGTRLTVL.

The chain is built from TRBV19 and TRBJ2-3; TRBD2 agrees at 7 bases. CDR3 size: 14 residues. Per the germline V gene, CDR1 is LNHDA and CDR2 is SQIVND (reference sequence). V shed 6 bases, J shed 5 bases, and the junction held 8 bases outside the gene matches. The CDR3 region has the DNA TGTGCCAGTAGCGACCCCGAGCGGGGAGATACGCAGTATTTT. This codes for CASSDPERGDTQYF.

The chain links TRBV9 to TRBJ2-6; no firm D call. Germline assignment: CDR1 SGDLS and CDR2 YYNGEE. The CDR3 loop spans 14 amino acids. With 4 bases removed from V and 1 base from J, the gap between germline ends came to 6 bases. The CDR3 region has the DNA TGTGCCAGCAGCCCTTCGTCTGGGGCCAACGTCCTGACTTTC. Protein product: CASSPSSGANVLTF.

The chain carries TRBV5-8 and TRBJ2-3; no definite D call. Germline CDR1 and CDR2: SGHTS and YDEGEE. Trimming took off 2 bases at V and 4 bases at J, with 17 bases between the two ends. The CDR3 is made up of 16 amino acids. The CDR3 nucleotides read TGTGCCAGCAGCTTATCCCCTAGGAATTGGGCAGATACGCAGTATTTT. This sequence encodes CASSLSPRNWADTQYF. Full variable domain (outside the CDR3, taken from reference TRBV5-8 and TRBJ2-3): EAGVTQSPTHLIKTRGQQATLRCSPISGHTSVYWYQQALGLGLQFLLWYDEGEERNRGNFPPRFSGRQFPNYSSELNVNALELEDSALYLCASSLSPRNWADTQYFGPGTRLTVL.

The chain employs TRBV27 and TRBJ2-7; D is unresolved. This CDR3 comprises 13 residues. Trimming took 6 bases from V and 0 from J, leaving 9 bases between them. The germline V gene has CDR1 MNHEY and CDR2 SMNVEV (reference sequence). The CDR3 protein is CASSPFFSYEQYF. In nucleotides, the CDR3 is TGTGCCAGCAGCCCCTTCTTCTCCTACGAGCAGTACTTC.